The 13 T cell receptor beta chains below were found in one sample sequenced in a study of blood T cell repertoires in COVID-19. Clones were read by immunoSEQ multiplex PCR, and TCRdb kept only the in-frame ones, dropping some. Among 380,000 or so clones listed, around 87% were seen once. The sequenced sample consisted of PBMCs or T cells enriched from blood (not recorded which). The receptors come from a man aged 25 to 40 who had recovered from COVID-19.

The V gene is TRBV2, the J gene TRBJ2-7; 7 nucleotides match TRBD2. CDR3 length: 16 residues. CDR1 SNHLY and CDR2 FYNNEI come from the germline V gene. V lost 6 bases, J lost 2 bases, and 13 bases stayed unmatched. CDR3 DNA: TGTGCCAGCAGACCCCTTGGGGCTAGCGGTACCTACGAGCAGTACTTC. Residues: CASRPLGASGTYEQYF.

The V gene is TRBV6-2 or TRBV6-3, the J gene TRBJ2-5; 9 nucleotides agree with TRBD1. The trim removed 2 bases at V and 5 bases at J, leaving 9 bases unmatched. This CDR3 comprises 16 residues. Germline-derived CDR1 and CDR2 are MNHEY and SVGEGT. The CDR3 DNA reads TGTGCCAGCAGTTACCGGGACAGGGCGAGTGAGGAGACCCAGTACTTC. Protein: CASSYRDRASEETQYF.

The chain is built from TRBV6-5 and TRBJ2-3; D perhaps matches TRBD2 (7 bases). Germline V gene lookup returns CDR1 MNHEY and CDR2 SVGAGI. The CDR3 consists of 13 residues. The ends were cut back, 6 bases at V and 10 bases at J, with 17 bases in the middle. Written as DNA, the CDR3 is TGTGCCAGCAGCAGAGGGGGGGGCTTAGCGCAGTATTTT. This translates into CASSRGGGLAQYF.

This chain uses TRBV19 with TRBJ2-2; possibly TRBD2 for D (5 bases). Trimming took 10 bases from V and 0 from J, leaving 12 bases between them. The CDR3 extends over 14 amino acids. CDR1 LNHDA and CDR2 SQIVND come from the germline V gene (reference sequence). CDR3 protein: CATSGVANTGELFF. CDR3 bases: TGTGCCACAAGCGGTGTCGCGAACACCGGGGAGCTGTTTTTT. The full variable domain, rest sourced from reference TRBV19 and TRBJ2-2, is DGGITQSPKYLFRKEGQNVTLSCEQNLNHDAMYWYRQDPGQGLRLIYYSQIVNDFQKGDIAEGYSVSREKKESFPLTVTSAQKNPTAFYLCATSGVANTGELFFGEGSRLTVL.

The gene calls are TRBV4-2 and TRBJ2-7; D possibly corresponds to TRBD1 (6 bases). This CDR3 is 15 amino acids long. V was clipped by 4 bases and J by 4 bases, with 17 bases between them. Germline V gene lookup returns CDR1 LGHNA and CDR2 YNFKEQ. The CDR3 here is CASSPHFTGKYEQYF. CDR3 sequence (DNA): TGTGCCAGCAGCCCACACTTCACAGGGAAATACGAGCAGTACTTC.

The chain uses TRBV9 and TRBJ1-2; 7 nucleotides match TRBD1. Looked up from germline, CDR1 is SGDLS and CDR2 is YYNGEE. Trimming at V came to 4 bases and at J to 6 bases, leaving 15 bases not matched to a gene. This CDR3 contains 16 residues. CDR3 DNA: TGTGCCAGCAGCCCGGCGCAAAACAGGGGCAGGAATGGCTACACCTTC. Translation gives CASSPAQNRGRNGYTF.

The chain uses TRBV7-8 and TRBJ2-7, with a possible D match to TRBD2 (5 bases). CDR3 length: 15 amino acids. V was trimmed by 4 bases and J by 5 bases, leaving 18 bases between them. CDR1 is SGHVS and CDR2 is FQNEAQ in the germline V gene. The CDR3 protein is CASSSNPLPRDEQYF. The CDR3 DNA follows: TGTGCCAGCAGCTCCAATCCCCTGCCGAGGGACGAGCAGTACTTC.

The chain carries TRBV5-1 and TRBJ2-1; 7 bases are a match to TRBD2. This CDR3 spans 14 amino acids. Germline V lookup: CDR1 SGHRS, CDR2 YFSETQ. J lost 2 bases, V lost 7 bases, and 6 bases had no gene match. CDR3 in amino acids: CASGESGAYNEQFF. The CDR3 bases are TGCGCCAGCGGAGAAAGCGGGGCCTACAATGAGCAGTTCTTC.

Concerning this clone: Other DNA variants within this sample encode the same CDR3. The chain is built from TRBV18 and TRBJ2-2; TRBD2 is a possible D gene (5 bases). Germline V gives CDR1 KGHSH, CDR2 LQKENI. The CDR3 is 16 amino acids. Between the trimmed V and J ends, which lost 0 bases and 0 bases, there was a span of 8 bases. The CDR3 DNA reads TGTGCCAGCTCACCACCAGGACTTACGAACACCGGGGAGCTGTTTTTT. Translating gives CASSPPGLTNTGELFF.

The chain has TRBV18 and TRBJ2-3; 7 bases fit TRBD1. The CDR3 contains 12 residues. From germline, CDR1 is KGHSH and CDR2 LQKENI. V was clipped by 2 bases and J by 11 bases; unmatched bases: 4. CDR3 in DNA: TGTGCCAGCTCACCAGGGTCAGGGGGGCAGTATTTT. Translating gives CASSPGSGGQYF.

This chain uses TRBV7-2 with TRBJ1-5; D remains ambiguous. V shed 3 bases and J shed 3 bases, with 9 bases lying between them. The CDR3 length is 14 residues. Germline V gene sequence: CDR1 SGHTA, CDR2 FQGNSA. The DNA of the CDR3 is TGTGCCAGCAGCTTGAATCAGATCAATCAGCCCCAGCATTTT. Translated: CASSLNQINQPQHF. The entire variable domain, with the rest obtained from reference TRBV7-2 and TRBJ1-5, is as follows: GAGVSQSPSNKVTEKGKDVELRCDPISGHTALYWYRQSLGQGLEFLIYFQGNSAPDKSGLPSDRFSAERTGGSVSTLTIQRTQQEDSAVYLCASSLNQINQPQHFGDGTRLSIL.

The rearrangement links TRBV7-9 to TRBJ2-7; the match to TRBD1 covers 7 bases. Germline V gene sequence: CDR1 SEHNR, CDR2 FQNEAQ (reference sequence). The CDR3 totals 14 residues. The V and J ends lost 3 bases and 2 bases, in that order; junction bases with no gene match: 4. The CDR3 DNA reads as TGTGCCAGCAGCTTTTTGGGACAGACCTACGAGCAGTACTTC. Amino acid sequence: CASSFLGQTYEQYF.

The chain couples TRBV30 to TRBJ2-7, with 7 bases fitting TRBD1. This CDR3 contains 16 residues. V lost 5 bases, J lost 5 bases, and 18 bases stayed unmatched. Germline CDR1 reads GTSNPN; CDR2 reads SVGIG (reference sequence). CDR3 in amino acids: CAWEDRLVGIRDEQYF. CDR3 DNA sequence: TGTGCCTGGGAGGACAGGCTCGTTGGGATAAGAGACGAGCAGTACTTC.